This T cell receptor beta chain was captured by sequencing in a study of early T cells in non-severe SARS-CoV-2 infection (dated by TCRdb to the early 2020s). Regarding the complete study: Bulk RNA from unsorted whole blood was used for TCR sequencing, so alpha and beta chains could not be paired. What the study reported, not specific to this receptor: VDJdb matching was skewed toward anti-spike CD8 responses, so virus-specific expansions were likely underestimated and private and CD4 specificities were missed.

The CDR3, from cysteine to phenylalanine, totals 15 residues. CDR3 DNA is the only sequence kept; it has 45 bases, read in frame from the first base. This clonotype was counted between two and nine times. Its target antigen remains unknown. Base qualities are not provided; no much larger clone lies one nucleotide away. The library was obtained by 5' RACE. Instrument used: NextSeq 500. To correct for sequencing error and PCR bias, the TCR library protocol tagged individual cDNA molecules with unique molecular identifiers. Both TCR alpha and beta chains were sequenced, and tight co-correlation was observed between alpha and beta sequence abundances in each sample. The original pipeline was this. Decombinator V4 was used to annotate TCR sequences for V gene, J gene and CDR3. Expanded TCRs were defined as changing significantly between any two time points under a Poisson model with p below 0.0001. Abundances of TCRs were expressed as counts per million after normalisation to the total number of TCRs sequenced in each sample. TRAV1-2 paired with TRAJ12, TRAJ20 or TRAJ33 defined MAIT TCRs, while TRAV10 paired with TRAJ18 defined iNKT TCRs. VDJdb, accessed 1 November 2021, was searched for CMV, EBV and SARS-CoV-2 annotated TCRs, excluding TCRs annotated for multiple antigens. The public reads were reprocessed in TCRdb via fastp at Q25 and MiXCR, keeping in-frame beta chains. Merged by CDR3 protein, the rows form single entries marked with the most common genes and DNA. TCRdb, not the original authors, processed these V and J calls. The sample has 65,000 to 95,000 distinct CDR3 sequences on record, around 14% of them singletons. The top ten hold roughly 11% of the sample.

The study was a case-control design nested within a healthcare worker cohort in London, UK, with weekly nasopharyngeal swab PCR tests and blood sampling. Healthcare workers were enrolled in the week of the UK lockdown, from 23 to 31 March 2020, and were followed every week for up to 16 weeks. This clonotype was obtained from an adult who was a healthcare worker with PCR-confirmed SARS-CoV-2 infection or an uninfected control (not recorded which). The sample consisted of whole blood. The V and J segments used are TRBV12-2 and TRBJ1-1; TRBD1 is the table's D call and was not checked against the DNA. TRBV12-2 is marked as a pseudogene. The DNA sequence is TGTGCAAGTCGCCCACCGAGGGGGGGATGCACTGAAGCTTTCTTT. It encodes CASRPPRGGCTEAFF.